Sequencing of this T cell receptor (beta chain) was carried out in a study of cytomegalovirus exposure and HLA in healthy donors (TCRdb year 2017). Looking at the study overall: In an earlier analysis of about 560 of the donors, 276 Gb of sequence data and just under 120 million unique TCR beta sequences from about 190 million T cells were reported. Roughly 300 gigabases of sequencing data and 70 million to 95 million unique TCR sequences made up an early release that covered approximately 650 HLA-typed donors. Of the 398 genotyped donors, approximately 80% fell in the genetic ancestry cluster associated with self-reported Caucasian donors. The study aimed to test whether cataloging public T cell receptors could reveal signatures of past pathogen exposure. The study profiled the T cell repertoires of hundreds of subjects by immunosequencing and related them to cytomegalovirus serostatus. A separate validation cohort of 90 to 150 different subjects was used in addition to the roughly 620-subject first cohort. To predict cytomegalovirus infection status, the study combined high-throughput TCR immunosequencing, statistical association of individual TCRs with disease status, and machine learning. To study patterns of TCR occurrence, a later analysis re-analyzed previously published TCR beta repertoires from 600 to 750 donors and added high-resolution HLA genotyping. Rather than drawing on any new phenotypic data, the later analysis identified candidate immune exposures from TCR beta sequences and the way those sequences occurred across donors. An earlier analysis of around 580 of the donors used high-throughput TCR beta sequencing to judge whether each TCR beta V gene segment behaved as functional or pseudogenic. Donor age, sex, ethnicity and CMV serostatus were compiled alongside the repertoire data. In a later genetic analysis, genome-wide SNP genotypes for about 65% of the roughly 700 donors were used, and that subset was treated as a discovery cohort. Every repertoire in the discovery cohort had been generated on one and the same sequencing platform. Both class I and class II loci were covered by HLA typing, at four-digit resolution. Typing coverage differed by locus: A, B, C, DRB1 and DQB1 were typed in roughly 620-630 donors, DQA1 in 500 to 550, DPA1 in some 600, and DPB1 in 400 to 480. Four or five DR-DQ haplotypes were treated as single units for association and clustering because of strong linkage in the cohort. On average, 235,054 unique TCR beta nucleotide sequences were sequenced per donor among 398 genotyped donors of the cohort, with around 19% of those sequences being non-productive.

General findings and caveats noted by the study authors: In a later genetic analysis, fewer N-insertions in productive TCRs were reported among donors in an Asian-associated ancestry cluster than the approximately 670-donor mean. In vitro tests confirmed that a few of the cytomegalovirus-associated TCR beta chains recognize cytomegalovirus antigens. A cluster of highly shared sequence variants was judged likely to be a technical artifact of the sequencing pipeline. Around 16 rarely observed V segments, including chromosome 9 orphons, were excluded from the earlier analysis of just under 600 of the donors because counts were too low. This cohort had only TCR beta chains sequenced, and the lack of alpha or paired-chain data limited which features could be detected. According to a later analysis, parvovirus B19, influenza, CMV and Epstein-Barr virus appeared linked to several top co-occurrence clusters. A further reported finding was that TCR beta sequences accurately predicted the HLA-A and HLA-B alleles for most subjects in the first cohort. Most TCR sequences were seen in very few donors, while some public TCRs were found in many individuals. Because some donors lacked HLA typing at each locus, the association tests relied only on the typed subset. In an earlier analysis of 500 to 650 of the donors, most TCR beta V segments appeared in productive rearrangements about 87% or about 30% of the time, broadly matching IMGT annotations. In a later analysis, the rate of TCR association differed among HLA loci, with DRB1 alleles having the most associated TCRs and HLA-C alleles having the fewest. V-gene and J-gene trimming of TCR beta chains was associated with a missense DCLRE1C variant in a later genetic analysis, and the association was replicated in an independent cohort. In a later analysis, HLA-associated TCR beta chains showed more clonal expansion and lower generation probabilities than non-associated chains that were equally common. The study listed around 160 TCR beta chains as associated with cytomegalovirus. In a later analysis, some 18,000 TCR beta sequences were associated with specific HLA alleles at a false discovery rate of 0.05. The presence/absence analyses assumed that sequencing depth was roughly uniform across donors, and that assumption may not be true. When HLA alleles, especially DR and DQ, strongly co-occurred, attributing TCR associations to individual alleles was difficult. The authors suggested that the approach could potentially be extended to other disease states and immunological phenotypes. For the cohort, immune exposure information was limited to CMV serostatus. The 87-base-pair reads could not distinguish some IMGT-functional V segments, including TRBV6-2 and TRBV6-3, so those segments were excluded. Linkage disequilibrium might explain the correlated functional status among segregating V segments, but an unknown experimental factor could not be ruled out. Cytomegalovirus status was reported to be diagnosed by the classifier with high specificity and sensitivity in both the original and validation cohorts. In a later analysis, most CMV-associated TCR beta chains were found to appear HLA-restricted, with HLA associations seemingly driven largely by CMV exposure.

CDR1 and CDR2 are drawn from the germline V gene (reference sequence): SEHNR, FQNEAQ. Trimming takes 8 bases from V and 8 bases from J, and the germline ends sit 12 bases apart. From cysteine to phenylalanine, the CDR3 is 11 amino acids long. The kept DNA is CDR3 alone, 33 bases in frame from the first base. Of note for this clone: No cognate antigen has been identified for it. No base quality values were provided; no much bigger clone lies one nucleotide off.

In total, approximately 700 healthy bone marrow donors made up the cohort. At the time of sampling, all cohort members were nominally healthy, though unrecorded immune exposures were likely present. The donor was CMV seropositive and was included in the group of 290 or so seropositive cohort members. Every donor gave a peripheral blood sample, and the peripheral blood mononuclear cells from that sample were used for TCR beta sequencing. Genomic DNA extraction from the blood cell samples was performed with the Qiagen DNeasy Blood Extraction Kit. Libraries came from the immunoSEQ multiplex PCR assay. For the multiplex PCR, a mixture combining 60 forward primers for TCR Vbeta segments and 13 reverse primers for TCR Jbeta segments was used. A multiplex PCR assay on genomic DNA amplified the CDR3 region of rearranged TCR beta genes. The amplified TCR beta libraries were sequenced on the Illumina HiSeq System as 87-base-pair reads. The authors processed their data as follows. Across the 600 to 700 repertoires, a later analysis counted 80 million or so unique TCR beta chains, 8.5 million to 12 million of which were shared by at least two donors. Raw reads were error-corrected and collapsed into unique sequences by a nearest-neighbor algorithm in which closely related sequences were merged to remove PCR and sequencing errors. To assign V, D and J gene segments, CDR3 sequences were aligned to IMGT reference sequences. For a sequence to be retained, at least a six-nucleotide match to both a V gene segment and a J gene segment was required. A rearrangement was called productive if the CDR3 had no stop codons and remained in frame with V and J, and every other rearrangement was called non-productive. Following IMGT convention, CDR3 was defined as the stretch from the second conserved V-encoded cysteine up to the conserved J-encoded phenylalanine. In an earlier analysis of around 600 of the donors, sequences lacking an unambiguous match to a single V gene segment were excluded. In an earlier analysis of several hundred of the donors, V segments were called functional above 56.7% productive rearrangements and were called segregating when the between-donor standard deviation exceeded 5%. A statistical classification framework was developed to diagnose cytomegalovirus status using the catalog of TCR beta chain sequences. In a later analysis, TCR nucleotide sequences were compared against IMGT/GENE-DB human TR gene sequences so that V and J genes could be assigned. Using the TCRdist pipeline, a later analysis assigned CDR3 sequences along with most-parsimonious VDJ recombination scenarios. In a later analysis, each TCR beta chain was defined by its CDR3 amino acid sequence together with its V-gene family, and reads without a unique V-gene family were excluded. As a way to deal with suspected cross-contamination and a sequencing artifact, a later analysis dropped hundreds of nucleotide sequences that were highly shared and had low generation probability. In a later analysis, a clonal expansion index was calculated for each public chain from normalized within-repertoire ranks of inferred template counts. In a later analysis, generation probabilities were computed with a VDJ recombination model fitted to out-of-frame rearrangements, and the resulting probabilities were checked against IGoR. A later analysis scored TCR-TCR, TCR-HLA and TCR-CMV co-occurrence with hypergeometric tests, applying a repertoire-size bias correction to TCR pairs. To estimate false discovery rates, a later analysis permuted the HLA or CMV assignments 20 times. In a later analysis, co-occurring TCRs were grouped using DBSCAN, with TCRdist sequence similarity added in when clustering inside HLA-allele-positive subsets. Co-occurrence clustering excluded repertoires with fewer than 30,000 or more than 120,000 public chains, plus five with anomalous nucleotide sharing. Sourced from immuneACCESS, this table was stored by TCRdb with only in-frame sequences that have V and J called. A share of the clones is absent; for the studies checked, an unresolved V gene accounts for under half, and the remainder has no known explanation. V and J calls plus clone size are reproduced from that table; the DNA served to infer D and trimming. The sample table holds roughly 140,000 clones, of which approximately 79% were seen once. The ten largest clones represent roughly 6.7% of the sample.

The receptor was derived from a woman between 40 and 55 years old in good health and CMV-seropositive. The sequence links TRBV7-9 to TRBJ1-2; the D gene assignment is ambiguous. Input material: PBMCs. CDR3 region: CASGRSLGYTF. The DNA reads TGTGCCAGCGGGCGCAGCCTAGGCTACACCTTC. The entire variable domain, with the stretches around the CDR3 drawn from the reference TRBV7-9 and TRBJ1-2 proteins, is DTGVSQNPRHKITKRGQNVTFRCDPISEHNRLYWYRQTLGQGPEFLTYFQNEAQLEKSRLLSDRFSAERPKGSFSTLEIQRTEQGDSAMYLCASGRSLGYTFGSGTRLTVV.